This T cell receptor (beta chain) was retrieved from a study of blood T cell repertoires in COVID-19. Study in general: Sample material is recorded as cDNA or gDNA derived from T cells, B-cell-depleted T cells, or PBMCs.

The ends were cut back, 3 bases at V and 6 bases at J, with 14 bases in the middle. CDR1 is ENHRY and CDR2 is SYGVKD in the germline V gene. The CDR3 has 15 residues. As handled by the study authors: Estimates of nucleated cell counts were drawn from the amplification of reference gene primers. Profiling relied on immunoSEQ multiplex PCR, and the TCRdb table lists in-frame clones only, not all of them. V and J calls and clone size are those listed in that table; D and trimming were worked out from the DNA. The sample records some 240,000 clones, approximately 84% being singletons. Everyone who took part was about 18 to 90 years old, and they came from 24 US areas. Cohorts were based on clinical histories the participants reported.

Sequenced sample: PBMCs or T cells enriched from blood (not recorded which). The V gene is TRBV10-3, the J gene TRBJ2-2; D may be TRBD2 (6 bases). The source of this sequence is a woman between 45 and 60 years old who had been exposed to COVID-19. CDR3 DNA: TGTGCCATCAGTGACCCGGGGGAGGTGGCCGGGGAGCTGTTTTTT. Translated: CAISDPGEVAGELFF.